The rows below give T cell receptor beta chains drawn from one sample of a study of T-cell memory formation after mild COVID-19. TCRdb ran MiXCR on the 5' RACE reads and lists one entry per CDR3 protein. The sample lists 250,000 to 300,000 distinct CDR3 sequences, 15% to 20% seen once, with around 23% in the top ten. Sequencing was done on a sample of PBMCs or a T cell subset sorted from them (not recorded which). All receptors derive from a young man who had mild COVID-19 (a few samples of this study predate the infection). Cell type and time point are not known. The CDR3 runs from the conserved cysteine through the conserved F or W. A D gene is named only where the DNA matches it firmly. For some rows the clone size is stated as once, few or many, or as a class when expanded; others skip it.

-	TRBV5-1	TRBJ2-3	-	CASSLFTGPDTQYF	TGCGCCAGCAGCTTGTTCACAGGCCCAGATACGCAGTATTTT
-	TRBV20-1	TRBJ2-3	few	CSAIEGDTQYF	TGCAGTGCTATTGAAGGGGATACGCAGTATTTT
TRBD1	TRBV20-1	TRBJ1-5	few	CSAAGTGSTPQHF	TGCAGTGCCGCCGGGACAGGGAGTACGCCCCAGCATTTT
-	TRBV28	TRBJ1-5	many	CASSYYRQPQHF	TGTGCCAGCAGTTATTACCGGCAGCCCCAGCATTTT
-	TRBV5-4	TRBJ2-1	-	CASSETGYFYNEQFF	TGTGCCAGCAGCGAGACAGGATACTTCTACAATGAGCAGTTCTTC
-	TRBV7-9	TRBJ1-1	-	CASSGNEAFF	TGTGCCAGCAGCGGTAATGAAGCTTTCTTT
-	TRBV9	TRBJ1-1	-	CASSVGTGVYTEAFF	TGTGCCAGCAGCGTAGGGACGGGGGTGTACACTGAAGCTTTCTTT
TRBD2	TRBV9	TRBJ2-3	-	CASSAPVSGGVTDTQYF	TGTGCCAGCAGCGCCCCGGTGAGCGGGGGGGTCACAGATACGCAGTATTTT
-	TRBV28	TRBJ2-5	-	CASRGGPSRETQYF	TGTGCCAGCAGAGGCGGACCGAGCCGAGAGACCCAGTACTTC
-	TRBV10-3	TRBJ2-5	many	CAISQDLAGGDQYF	TGTGCCATCAGCCAGGACCTCGCGGGTGGAGACCAGTACTTC
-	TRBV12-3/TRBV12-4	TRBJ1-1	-	CASSTTENTEAFF	TGTGCCAGCAGCACCACAGAGAACACTGAAGCTTTCTTT
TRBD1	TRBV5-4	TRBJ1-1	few	CASSPPVGGGTAFF	TGTGCCAGCAGCCCGCCCGTGGGAGGGGGCACAGCTTTCTTT
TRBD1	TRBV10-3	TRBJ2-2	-	CAISEAGTGNTGELFF	TGTGCCATCAGTGAAGCCGGGACAGGGAACACCGGGGAGCTGTTTTTT
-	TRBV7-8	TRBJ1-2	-	CASSLFYSLSPNYGYTF	TGTGCCAGCAGCTTATTCTATTCCCTTTCCCCTAACTATGGCTACACCTTC
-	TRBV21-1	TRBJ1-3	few	CASSRIDRGGGNTIYF	TGTGCCAGCAGCCGAATCGACAGGGGCGGAGGAAACACCATATATTTT